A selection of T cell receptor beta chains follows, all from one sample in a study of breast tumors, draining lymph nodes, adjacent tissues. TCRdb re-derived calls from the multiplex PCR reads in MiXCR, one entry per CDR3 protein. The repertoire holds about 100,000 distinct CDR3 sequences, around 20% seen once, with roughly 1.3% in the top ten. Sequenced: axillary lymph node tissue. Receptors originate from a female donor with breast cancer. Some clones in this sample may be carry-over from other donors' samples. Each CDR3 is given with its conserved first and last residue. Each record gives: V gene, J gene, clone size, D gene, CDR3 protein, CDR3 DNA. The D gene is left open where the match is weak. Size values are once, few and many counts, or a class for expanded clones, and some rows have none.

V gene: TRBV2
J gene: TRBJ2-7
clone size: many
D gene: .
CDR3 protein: CASMERVAYEQYF
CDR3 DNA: TGTGCCAGCATGGAAAGGGTGGCCTACGAGCAGTACTTC

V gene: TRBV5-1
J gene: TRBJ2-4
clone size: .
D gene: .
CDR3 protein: CASSLEGRGINIQYF
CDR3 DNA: TGCGCCAGCAGCTTGGAAGGGCGAGGGATAAACATTCAGTACTTC

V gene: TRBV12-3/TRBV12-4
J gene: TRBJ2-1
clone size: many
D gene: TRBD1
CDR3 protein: CASSSTGAIEQFF
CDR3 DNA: TGTGCCAGCAGTTCGACAGGGGCCATCGAGCAGTTCTTC

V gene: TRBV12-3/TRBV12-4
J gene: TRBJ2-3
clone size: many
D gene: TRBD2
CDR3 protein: CASSALAGALDTQYF
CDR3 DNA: TGTGCCAGCAGTGCCCTAGCGGGGGCGCTGGATACGCAGTATTTT

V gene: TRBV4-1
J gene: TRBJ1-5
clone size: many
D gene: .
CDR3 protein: CASSQAAYQPQHF
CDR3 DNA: TGCGCCAGCAGCCAAGCCGCTTATCAGCCCCAGCATTTT

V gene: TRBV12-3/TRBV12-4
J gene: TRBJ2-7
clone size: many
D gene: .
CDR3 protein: CASGRDSYEQYF
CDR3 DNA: TGTGCCAGCGGGCGGGACTCCTACGAGCAGTACTTC

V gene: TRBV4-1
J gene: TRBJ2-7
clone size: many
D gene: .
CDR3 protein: CASSQGRGGPSSYEQYF
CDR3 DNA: TGCGCCAGCAGCCAAGGAAGGGGGGGGCCCAGCTCCTACGAGCAGTACTTC

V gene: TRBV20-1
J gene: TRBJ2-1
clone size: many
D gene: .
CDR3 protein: CSAIGQSNTSSYNEQFF
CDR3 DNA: TGCAGTGCTATAGGACAGTCCAATACCAGCTCCTACAATGAGCAGTTCTTC

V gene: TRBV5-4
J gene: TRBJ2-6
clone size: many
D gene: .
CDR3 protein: CASSLGGGSSGANVLTF
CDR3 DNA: TGTGCCAGCAGCTTGGGAGGGGGGAGCTCTGGGGCCAACGTCCTGACTTTC

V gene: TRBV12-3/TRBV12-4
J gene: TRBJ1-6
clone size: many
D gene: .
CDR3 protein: CASRADGRFNSPLHF
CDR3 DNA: TGTGCCAGCAGAGCGGACGGGAGATTTAATTCACCCCTCCACTTT

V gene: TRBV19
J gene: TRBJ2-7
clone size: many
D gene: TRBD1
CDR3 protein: CASKQGFGEQYF
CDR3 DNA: TGTGCCAGTAAACAGGGGTTCGGCGAGCAGTACTTC

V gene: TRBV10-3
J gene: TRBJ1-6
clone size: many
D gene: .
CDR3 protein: CATEPDRNSPLHF
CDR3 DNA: TGTGCCACAGAACCCGACAGAAATTCACCCCTCCACTTT

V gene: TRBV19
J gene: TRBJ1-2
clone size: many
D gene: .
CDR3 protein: CASSLQGRGYTF
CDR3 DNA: TGTGCCAGTAGCCTACAGGGTCGGGGCTACACCTTC

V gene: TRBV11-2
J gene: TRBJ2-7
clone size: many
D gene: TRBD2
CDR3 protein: CASSHGLAGAYEQYF
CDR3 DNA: TGTGCCAGCAGTCACGGACTAGCGGGTGCCTACGAGCAGTACTTC

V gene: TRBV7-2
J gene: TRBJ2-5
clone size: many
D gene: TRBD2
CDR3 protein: CASSPSGGLAQYF
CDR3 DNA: TGTGCCAGCAGCCCTAGCGGGGGATTGGCCCAGTACTTC

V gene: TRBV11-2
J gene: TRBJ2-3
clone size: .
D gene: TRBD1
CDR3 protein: CASSTPKVGTGGGSDTQYF
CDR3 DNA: TGTGCCAGCAGCACCCCCAAAGTGGGCACAGGGGGCGGGTCAGATACGCAGTATTTT

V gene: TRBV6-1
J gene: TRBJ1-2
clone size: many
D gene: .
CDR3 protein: CASSEARAFYGYTF
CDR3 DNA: TGTGCCAGCAGTGAAGCTCGGGCCTTCTATGGCTACACCTTC

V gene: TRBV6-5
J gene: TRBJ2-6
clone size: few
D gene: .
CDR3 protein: CASSYSISGRFSGANVLTF
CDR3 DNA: TGTGCCAGCAGTTACTCTATCTCGGGACGCTTTTCTGGGGCCAACGTCCTGACTTTC

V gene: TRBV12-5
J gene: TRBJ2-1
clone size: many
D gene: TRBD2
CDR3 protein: CASGPDPEGKTSGGRQEQFF
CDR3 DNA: TGTGCTAGTGGTCCGGACCCCGAGGGGAAAACTAGCGGGGGTCGCCAAGAGCAGTTCTTC

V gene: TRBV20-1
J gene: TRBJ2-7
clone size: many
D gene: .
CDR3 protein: CSAAGLSYEQYF
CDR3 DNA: TGCAGTGCAGCTGGACTTTCCTACGAGCAGTACTTC

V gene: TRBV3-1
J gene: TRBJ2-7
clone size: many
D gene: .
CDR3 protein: CASSPLLESYEQYF
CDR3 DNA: TGTGCCAGCAGCCCCTTACTCGAATCCTACGAGCAGTACTTC

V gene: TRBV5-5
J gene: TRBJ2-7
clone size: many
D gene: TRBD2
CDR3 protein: CASRRLAGGFYEQYF
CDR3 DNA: TGTGCCAGCAGGCGACTAGCGGGAGGATTCTACGAGCAGTACTTC

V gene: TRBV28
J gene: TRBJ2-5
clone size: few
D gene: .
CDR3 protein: CASSLSNSQETQYF
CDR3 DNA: TGTGCCAGCAGTTTATCGAACAGCCAAGAGACCCAGTACTTC

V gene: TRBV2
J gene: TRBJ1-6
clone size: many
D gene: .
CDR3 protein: CASSETGRADSPLHF
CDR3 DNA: TGTGCCAGCAGTGAAACGGGCAGGGCGGATTCACCCCTCCACTTT

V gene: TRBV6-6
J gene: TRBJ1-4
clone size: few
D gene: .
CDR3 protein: CASSYGGSANEKLFF
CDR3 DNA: TGTGCCAGCAGTTACGGGGGGAGCGCCAATGAAAAACTGTTTTTT

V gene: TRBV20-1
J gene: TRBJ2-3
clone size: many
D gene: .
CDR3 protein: CSISTDTQYF
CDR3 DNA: TGCTCCATAAGCACAGATACGCAGTATTTT

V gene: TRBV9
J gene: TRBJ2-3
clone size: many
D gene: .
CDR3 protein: CASSGPYTDTQYF
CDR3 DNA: TGTGCCAGCAGCGGACCGTACACAGATACGCAGTATTTT

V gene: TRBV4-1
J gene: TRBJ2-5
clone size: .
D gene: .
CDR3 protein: CASSQGPPPDSTQYF
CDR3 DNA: TGCGCCAGCAGCCAAGGGCCCCCGCCGGACTCTACCCAGTACTTC

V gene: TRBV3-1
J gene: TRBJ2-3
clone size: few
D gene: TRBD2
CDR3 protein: CASSQDSSGSGTQYF
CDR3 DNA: TGTGCCAGCAGCCAAGATTCTAGCGGGAGTGGTACGCAGTATTTT

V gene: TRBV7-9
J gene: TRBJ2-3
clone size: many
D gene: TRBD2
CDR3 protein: CASSLALAGLAGPTTDTQYF
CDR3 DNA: TGTGCCAGCAGCTTAGCGCTCGCGGGACTAGCGGGCCCGACCACAGATACGCAGTATTTT

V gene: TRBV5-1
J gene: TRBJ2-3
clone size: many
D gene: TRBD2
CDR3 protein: CASRELAGSDTQYF
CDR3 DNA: TGCGCCAGCAGGGAATTAGCGGGTTCAGATACGCAGTATTTT

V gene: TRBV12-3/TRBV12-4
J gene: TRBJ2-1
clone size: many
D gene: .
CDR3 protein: CASSLRGWVRIF
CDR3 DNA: TGTGCCAGCAGTTTACGGGGGTGGGTGAGGATCTTC

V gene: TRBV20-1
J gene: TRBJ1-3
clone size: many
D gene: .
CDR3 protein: CSVRDPDSGNTIYF
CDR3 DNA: TGCAGTGTCAGGGATCCGGACTCTGGAAACACCATATATTTT

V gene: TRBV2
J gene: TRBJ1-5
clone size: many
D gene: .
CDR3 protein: CASSVQATSNQPQHF
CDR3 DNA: TGTGCCAGCAGTGTACAGGCAACGAGCAATCAGCCCCAGCATTTT

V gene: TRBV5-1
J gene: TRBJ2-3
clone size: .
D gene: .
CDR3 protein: CASSLGQNADTQYF
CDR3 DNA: TGCGCCAGCAGCTTGGGACAGAACGCGGATACGCAGTATTTT

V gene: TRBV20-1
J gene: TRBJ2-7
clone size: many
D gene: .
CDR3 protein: CSAGGGSSYEQYF
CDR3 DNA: TGCAGTGCGGGAGGAGGCTCCAGCTACGAGCAGTACTTC

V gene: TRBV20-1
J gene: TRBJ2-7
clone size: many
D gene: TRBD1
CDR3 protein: CSARDLGTGGYEQYF
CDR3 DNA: TGCAGTGCTAGAGATTTGGGGACAGGGGGCTACGAGCAGTACTTC

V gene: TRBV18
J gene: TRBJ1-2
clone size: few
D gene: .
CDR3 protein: CASSPRGGLNYGYTF
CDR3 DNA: TGTGCCAGCTCACCAAGGGGAGGCCTTAACTATGGCTACACCTTC

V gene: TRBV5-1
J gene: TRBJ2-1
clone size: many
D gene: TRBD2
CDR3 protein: CASSLETGTNNEQFF
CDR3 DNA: TGCGCCAGCAGCTTGGAGACGGGGACTAACAATGAGCAGTTCTTC

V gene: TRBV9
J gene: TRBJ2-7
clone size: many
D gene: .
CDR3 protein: CASSPSKVGEQYF
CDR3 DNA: TGTGCCAGCAGCCCCTCAAAGGTGGGGGAGCAGTACTTC

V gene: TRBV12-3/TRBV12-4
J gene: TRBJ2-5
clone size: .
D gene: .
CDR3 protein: CASSPVKETQYF
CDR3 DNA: TGTGCCAGCAGTCCGGTTAAAGAGACCCAGTACTTC

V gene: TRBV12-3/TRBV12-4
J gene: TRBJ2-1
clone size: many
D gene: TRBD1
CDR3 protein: CASSWGQANNEQFF
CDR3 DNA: TGTGCCAGCAGTTGGGGACAGGCCAACAATGAGCAGTTCTTC

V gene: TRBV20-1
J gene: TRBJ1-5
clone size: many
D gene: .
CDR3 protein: CSAREMGLINQPQHF
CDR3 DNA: TGCAGTGCTAGAGAAATGGGACTGATCAATCAGCCCCAGCATTTT

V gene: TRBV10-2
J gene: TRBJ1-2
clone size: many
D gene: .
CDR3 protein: CASSEIQGLTESNYGYTF
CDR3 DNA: TGCGCCAGCAGTGAGATACAAGGATTAACAGAGTCAAACTATGGCTACACCTTC

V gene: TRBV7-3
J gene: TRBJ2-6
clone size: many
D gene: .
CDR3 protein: CASSLGGAGANVLTF
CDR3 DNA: TGTGCCAGCAGCTTAGGGGGCGCTGGGGCCAACGTCCTGACTTTC

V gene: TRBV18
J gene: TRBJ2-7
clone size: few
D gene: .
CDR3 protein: CASSPPKAPYEQYF
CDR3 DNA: TGTGCCAGCTCACCACCCAAGGCTCCTTACGAGCAGTACTTC

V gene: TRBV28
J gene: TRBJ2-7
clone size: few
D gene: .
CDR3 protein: CASRGGGISYEQYF
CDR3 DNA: TGTGCCAGCAGAGGGGGGGGGATTTCCTACGAGCAGTACTTC

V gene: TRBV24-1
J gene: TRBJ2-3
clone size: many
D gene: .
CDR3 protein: CATRDRSTDTQYF
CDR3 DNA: TGTGCCACTAGGGACCGTAGCACAGATACGCAGTATTTT

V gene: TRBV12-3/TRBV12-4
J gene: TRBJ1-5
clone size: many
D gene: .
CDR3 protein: CASSSQVVGSNQPQHF
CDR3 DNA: TGTGCCAGCAGTTCCCAAGTGGTTGGGAGCAATCAGCCCCAGCATTTT

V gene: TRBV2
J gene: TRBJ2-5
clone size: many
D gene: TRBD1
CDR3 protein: CASRLTGTGEETQYF
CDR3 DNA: TGTGCCAGCAGACTAACCGGGACAGGGGAGGAGACCCAGTACTTC

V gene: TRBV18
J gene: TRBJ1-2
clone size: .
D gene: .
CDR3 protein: CASSQGVPGYGYTF
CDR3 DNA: TGTGCCAGCTCACAAGGTGTTCCCGGGTATGGCTACACCTTC